The source of this T cell receptor beta chain is a study of T cell responses to AZD1222 COVID-19 vaccine. Study outcomes and limitations: Donors were mostly white British, more females; clonal diversity possibly underestimated. Only a handful of people who got AZD1222 tested seropositive at baseline. Repertoire sampling occurred only after the peak T cell response.

Germline CDR1 reads LGHDT; CDR2 reads YNNKEL (reference sequence). The CDR3 extends over 13 amino acids. V was shortened by 4 bases and J by 8 bases, with 14 bases between the two germline ends. Note on this clone: What it binds is not known.

Libraries were prepared by immunoSEQ multiplex PCR; TCRdb keeps only in-frame clonotypes and omits some of them. This sample carries about 110,000 clones, over 90% of them seen once, and the ten largest clones take 2.9%. The sequence came from an adult who received the AZD1222 COVID-19 vaccine. The J gene is TRBJ1-2, the V gene TRBV3-1 (or the pseudogene TRBV3-2); D is perhaps TRBD1 (6 bases). Sequencing used peripheral blood, obtained 28 days after the second AZD1222 dose. The CDR3 sequence: CASSPMNREGYTF. DNA of the CDR3: TGTGCCAGCAGCCCCATGAACAGGGAAGGCTACACCTTC.